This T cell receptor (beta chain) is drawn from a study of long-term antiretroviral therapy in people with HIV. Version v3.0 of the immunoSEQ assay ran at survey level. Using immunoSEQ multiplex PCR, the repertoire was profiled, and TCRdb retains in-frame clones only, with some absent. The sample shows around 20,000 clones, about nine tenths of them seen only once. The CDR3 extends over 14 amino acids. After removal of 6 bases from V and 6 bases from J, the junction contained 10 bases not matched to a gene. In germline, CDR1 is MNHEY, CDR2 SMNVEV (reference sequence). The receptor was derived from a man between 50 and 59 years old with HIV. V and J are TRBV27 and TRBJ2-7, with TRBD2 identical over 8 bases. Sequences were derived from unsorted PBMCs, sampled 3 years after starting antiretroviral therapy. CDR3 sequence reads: CASSQGTSGSEQYF. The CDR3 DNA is TGTGCCAGCAGCCAAGGAACTAGCGGAAGCGAGCAGTACTTC.